These T cell receptor beta chains were read from a single sample in a study of blood T cell repertoires in COVID-19. Assay used: immunoSEQ multiplex PCR; TCRdb lists only in-frame clones, some missing. The sample contains tens of thousands of clones, approximately 89% of which appear only once. The sequenced sample was peripheral blood. The receptors here all came from an elderly woman with acute or convalescent COVID-19. Each CDR3 is given with its conserved first and last residue. A D gene is named only where the DNA matches it firmly. Rows may omit the clone size; those that give it use once, few, many or a size class.

size	V	J	D	DNA	CDR3
-	TRBV19	TRBJ2-2	-	TGTGCCAGTAGTATCGAGGCGAACACCGGGGAGCTGTTTTTT	CASSIEANTGELFF
-	TRBV4-2	TRBJ1-2	TRBD1	TGTGCCAGCAGCCAAACCGGGACAGGGGGCCGGGTCTATGGCTACACCTTC	CASSQTGTGGRVYGYTF
-	TRBV5-1	TRBJ2-3	TRBD1	TGCGCCAGCAGCTCAGGACAGGGGGGAAGCACAGATACGCAGTATTTT	CASSSGQGGSTDTQYF
-	TRBV4-1	TRBJ2-2	-	TGCGCCAGCAGCCAAGAGGTCACAGGGCTCATCACCGGGGAGCTGTTTTTT	CASSQEVTGLITGELFF
-	TRBV6-6	TRBJ1-5	-	TGTGCCAGCAGTTTCCGAGGGGGGGGTAGCGGGCCCCAGCATTTT	CASSFRGGGSGPQHF
-	TRBV25-1	TRBJ2-1	TRBD1	TGTGCCAGCAGTAGCCGGACAGGGGTTGCCTACAATGAGCAGTTCTTC	CASSSRTGVAYNEQFF
once	TRBV14	TRBJ2-3	TRBD2	TGTGCCAGCAGCCAACTCGGGGGGGCCGGTCCAACGCAGTATTTT	CASSQLGGAGPTQYF
-	TRBV5-1	TRBJ2-2	TRBD2	TGCGCCAGCAGCTGGAACCTAGCGGGGCCCGTTACCGGGGAGCTGTTTTTT	CASSWNLAGPVTGELFF
once	TRBV19	TRBJ2-5	TRBD1	TGTGCCAGTAGTATAGCCCCGGGACAGGGTCAAGAGACCCAGTACTTC	CASSIAPGQGQETQYF
-	TRBV18	TRBJ1-1	-	TGTGCCAGCTCACCGGGGGGGGGACCGAACACTGAAGCTTTCTTT	CASSPGGGPNTEAFF
-	TRBV7-8	TRBJ1-1	-	TGTGCCAGCAGCTTGGGGCTCGGGCCTGGGAACACTGAAGCTTTCTTT	CASSLGLGPGNTEAFF
-	TRBV5-4	TRBJ2-5	-	TGTGCCAGCAGCAAATTTGAGGTTAGAGAGACCCAGTACTTC	CASSKFEVRETQYF
once	TRBV28	TRBJ1-6	TRBD1	TGTGCCAGCAGTTTGACAGGGGCAAAACAAGATTCACCCCTCCACTTT	CASSLTGAKQDSPLHF
-	TRBV19	TRBJ1-2	TRBD1	TGTGCCACCAGGGACAGCCCTGCCGTCCAGTATGGCTACACCTTC	CATRDSPAVQYGYTF
-	TRBV25-1	TRBJ2-5	TRBD1	TGTGCCAGCAGTGACCCCAGACAGGGCCTGGAGACCCAGTACTTC	CASSDPRQGLETQYF
-	TRBV4-1	TRBJ1-1	-	TGCGCCAGCAGCCAAGATCGCGGTAGCCTGAACACTGAAGCTTTCTTT	CASSQDRGSLNTEAFF
few	TRBV20-1	TRBJ2-1	-	TGCAGTGCTAGTTTCGGACTCTCCTACAATGAGCAGTTCTTC	CSASFGLSYNEQFF
-	TRBV19	TRBJ1-1	-	TGTGCCAGTAGTACGACAGGCGACACTGAAGCTTTCTTT	CASSTTGDTEAFF
-	TRBV19	TRBJ2-7	TRBD1	TGTGCCACCCGGACAGGGCCTCACTACGAGCAGTACTTC	CATRTGPHYEQYF
few	TRBV6-5	TRBJ1-5	-	TGTGCCAGCAAAGGGGCACAAGGCAATCAGCCCCAGCATTTT	CASKGAQGNQPQHF
-	TRBV11-3	TRBJ1-3	-	TGTGCCAGCAGCAAGGGGTCAGCGTCTGGAAACACCATATATTTT	CASSKGSASGNTIYF
once	TRBV28	TRBJ1-2	-	TGTGCCAGCAGTCTGGTGGTGGACAGCCCATATGGCTACACCTTC	CASSLVVDSPYGYTF
-	TRBV4-2	TRBJ2-3	-	TGTGCCAGCAGCCAAGTCTCCGGGAGCACAGATACGCAGTATTTT	CASSQVSGSTDTQYF
-	TRBV6-6	TRBJ2-3	TRBD2	TGTGCCAGCAGTCGATCGACTAGCGGGGGAGCAGATACGCAGTATTTT	CASSRSTSGGADTQYF
-	TRBV5-1	TRBJ1-5	-	TGCGCCAGCACCGAGGTCCCTGGGAATCAGCCCCAGCATTTT	CASTEVPGNQPQHF
-	TRBV28	TRBJ1-2	-	TGTGCCAGCCGAAGTCCAGGGGAGGGTGGGCTCTATGGCTACACCTTC	CASRSPGEGGLYGYTF
-	TRBV19	TRBJ1-2	-	TGTGCCAGTAGTATAAGCGGCGGGGCGGGAGGCTACACCTTC	CASSISGGAGGYTF
-	TRBV5-1	TRBJ2-5	-	TGCGCCAGCAGCCCGGACATGGGGGGGCCCCAAGAGACCCAGTACTTC	CASSPDMGGPQETQYF
-	TRBV7-2	TRBJ1-1	-	TGTGCCAGCAGCTCTGCAGGGTGGGACACTGAAGCTTTCTTT	CASSSAGWDTEAFF
-	TRBV5-6	TRBJ2-2	-	TGTGCCAGCAGCTGGGAGGGGCAGGGGAGTATAAACACCGGGGAGCTGTTTTTT	CASSWEGQGSINTGELFF
-	TRBV7-9	TRBJ2-1	TRBD2	TGTGCCAGCAGCTTAGGAGCGGGGGGATCCTACAATGAGCAGTTCTTC	CASSLGAGGSYNEQFF
-	TRBV28	TRBJ1-3	TRBD1	TGTGCCAGCAGGCCCCCCACCGGGACAGTATCTGGAAACACCATATATTTT	CASRPPTGTVSGNTIYF
-	TRBV5-1	TRBJ2-3	TRBD2	TGCGCCAGCAGCTTGACCGGGACTAGCGCAGATACGCAGTATTTT	CASSLTGTSADTQYF
-	TRBV6-1	TRBJ2-2	TRBD1	TGTGCCAGCAGTGTCTTTCCGGGACAGACGAACACCGGGGAGCTGTTTTTT	CASSVFPGQTNTGELFF
-	TRBV19	TRBJ1-5	-	TGTGCCAGTAGTATTTTACAGGGAGGCAATCAGCCCCAGCATTTT	CASSILQGGNQPQHF
-	TRBV24-1	TRBJ2-3	TRBD2	TGTGCCACCAGTGATTTCAGCGGGGGAATAGATACGCAGTATTTT	CATSDFSGGIDTQYF
-	TRBV3-1/TRBV3-2	TRBJ1-5	-	TGTGCCAGCAGCCAAGATTCGAGGGCGGGACAGCCCCAGCATTTT	CASSQDSRAGQPQHF
-	TRBV9	TRBJ1-4	-	TGTGCCAGCAGCGTAGGGACGCGGGGAGGAGGTAATGAAAAACTGTTTTTT	CASSVGTRGGGNEKLFF
-	TRBV5-8	TRBJ2-4	-	TGTGCCAGCAGCTTAATGACGGGTACACTAGCCAAAAACATTCAGTACTTC	CASSLMTGTLAKNIQYF